This paragraph covers one T cell receptor (beta chain) sequence. What it binds is unknown. From the 5' RACE reads, TCRdb called clonotypes with MiXCR, one entry per CDR3 protein. The table includes about 920,000 distinct CDR3 sequences, around an eighth detected once. This entry comes from a study of identical twins. Study-wide results and limits: Researchers caution that invariant MAIT and iNKT cells could partly confound zero-insertion analyses. While abundant cord blood beta clonotypes carried fewer insertions, memory repertoires showed no such pattern.

The data were also submitted as part of a second study, on yellow fever vaccine responses in identical twins. In that study: The authors reported partly convergent, partly personalized vaccine responses in identical twins.

This receptor was identified in a woman under 30 in good health. What was sequenced was PBMCs.

CDR3 nucleotides: TGTGCCAGCAGCCCTTCCGGAATTTCGGCCTCGAACACCGGGGAGCTGTTTTTT. Translating it yields CASSPSGISASNTGELFF. The rearrangement uses TRBV7-8 and TRBJ2-2, with no clear D. This CDR3 spans 18 amino acids. The V gene's germline CDR1 is SGHVS and CDR2 FQNEAQ. V was pared by 5 bases and J by 0 bases, with 19 bases between.